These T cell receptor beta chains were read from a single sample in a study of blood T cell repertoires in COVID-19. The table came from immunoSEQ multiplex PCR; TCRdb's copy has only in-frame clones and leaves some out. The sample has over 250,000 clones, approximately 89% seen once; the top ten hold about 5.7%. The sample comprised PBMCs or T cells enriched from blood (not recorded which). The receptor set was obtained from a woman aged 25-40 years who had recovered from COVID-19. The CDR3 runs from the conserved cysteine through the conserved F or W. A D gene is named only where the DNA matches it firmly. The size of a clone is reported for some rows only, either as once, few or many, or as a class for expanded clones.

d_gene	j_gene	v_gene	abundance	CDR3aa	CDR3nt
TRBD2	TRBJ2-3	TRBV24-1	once	CATSDGTSGAFTDTQYF	TGTGCCACCAGTGACGGGACTAGCGGGGCTTTCACAGATACGCAGTATTTT
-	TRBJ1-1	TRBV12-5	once	CASGEGDNTEAFF	TGTGCTAGTGGCGAAGGGGATAACACTGAAGCTTTCTTT
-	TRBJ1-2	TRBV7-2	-	CASSLGGGGNYGYTF	TGTGCCAGCAGCTTAGGCGGGGGGGGGAACTATGGCTACACCTTC
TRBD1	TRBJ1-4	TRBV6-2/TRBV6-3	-	CASSQGAEKLFF	TGTGCCAGCAGCCAGGGGGCTGAAAAACTGTTTTTT
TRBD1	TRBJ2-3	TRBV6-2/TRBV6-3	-	CASSPYDRGAQYF	TGTGCCAGCAGTCCATATGACAGGGGAGCGCAGTATTTT
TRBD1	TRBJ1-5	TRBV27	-	CASRPGTGEVQPQHF	TGTGCCAGCAGACCCGGGACAGGGGAAGTTCAGCCCCAGCATTTT
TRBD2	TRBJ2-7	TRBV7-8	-	CASSLGEGEQYF	TGTGCCAGCAGCTTGGGGGAGGGGGAGCAGTACTTC
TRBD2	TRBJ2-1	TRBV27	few	CASSLGLATYNEQFF	TGTGCCAGCAGCCTGGGACTAGCTACCTACAATGAGCAGTTCTTC
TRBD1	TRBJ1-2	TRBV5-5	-	CASSLAGAGGFDYGYTF	TGTGCCAGCAGCTTGGCCGGGGCAGGGGGCTTTGACTATGGCTACACCTTC
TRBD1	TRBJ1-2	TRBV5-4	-	CASSSRQGAWSGYTF	TGTGCCAGCAGCTCTCGACAGGGGGCATGGAGTGGCTACACCTTC
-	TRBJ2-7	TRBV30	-	CAWSLISEQYF	TGTGCCTGGAGTCTAATAAGCGAGCAGTACTTC
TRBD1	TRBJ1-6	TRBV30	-	CAWSVGTGRNSPLHF	TGTGCCTGGAGTGTGGGGACAGGGAGGAATTCACCCCTCCACTTT
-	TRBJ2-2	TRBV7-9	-	CASSLVTNTGELFF	TGTGCCAGCAGCTTAGTTACGAACACCGGGGAGCTGTTTTTT
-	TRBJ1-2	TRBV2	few	CASSEQGNYGYTF	TGTGCCAGCAGTGAACAGGGGAACTATGGCTACACCTTC
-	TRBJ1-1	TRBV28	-	CASSLSRGGGTEAFF	TGTGCCAGCAGTTTATCCAGGGGAGGGGGCACTGAAGCTTTCTTT